Described below is a single TCR beta chain sequence and its context. What it recognizes is unknown. The record originates from a study of OX40 agonist ivuxolimab in advanced cancers. V shed 3 bases and J 2 bases; nucleotides not matched to a gene: 12. The CDR3 covers 17 residues. Per germline, CDR1 SGHNT and CDR2 YYREEE (reference sequence). Generated by immunoSEQ multiplex PCR, the TCRdb table keeps only in-frame clones and is missing some. The sample yields some 75,000 clones, roughly 85% seen once. Study-wide findings and caveats: Expanded clones tended on average to be more numerous among CD8+ T cells than CD4+.

The chain recombines TRBV5-4 with TRBJ2-5; TRBD2 agrees at 8 bases. The clonotype was recovered from an adult with an advanced solid tumor such as melanoma, head and neck, liver or kidney cancer. Source: CD4+ or CD8+ T cells sorted from blood, taken in a trial of the OX40 agonist ivuxolimab. The CDR3 region has the DNA TGTGCCAGCAGCTGGGATTACGGGACTAGAGGGCAAGAGACCCAGTACTTC. Its translation: CASSWDYGTRGQETQYF.